This is a list of T cell receptor beta chains from one sample in a study of blood T cell repertoires in COVID-19. The repertoire was sequenced with immunoSEQ multiplex PCR; TCRdb's copy has only in-frame clones and lacks some. This sample has over 45,000 clones, with roughly nine tenths found just once. The source material was peripheral blood. The receptor set was obtained from a woman between 55 and 75 years old with COVID-19, enrolled during active disease. CDR3s include the opening cysteine and the closing phenylalanine or tryptophan. A D gene is named only where the DNA matches it firmly. Clone size, where shown, is once, few, many, or a class for clones that have expanded.

J gene | V gene | clone size | D gene | CDR3 DNA | CDR3 protein
TRBJ2-3 | TRBV11-3 | NA | TRBD1 | TGTGCCAGCAGAGGAGGGACAGGGCTTAGCACAGATACGCAGTATTTT | CASRGGTGLSTDTQYF
TRBJ1-1 | TRBV18 | NA | NA | TGTGCCAGCTCGTTTACGGCGGGCACTGAAGCTTTCTTT | CASSFTAGTEAFF
TRBJ2-7 | TRBV19 | NA | TRBD2 | TGTGCCAGTAGCCGACCGGGACTAGCGGGCGAGCAGTACTTC | CASSRPGLAGEQYF
TRBJ1-4 | TRBV3-1/TRBV3-2 | NA | NA | TGTGCCAGCAGCCAACGTTCGGATGGCAGGAGGATTGAAAAACTGTTTTTT | CASSQRSDGRRIEKLFF
TRBJ2-7 | TRBV4-3 | once | NA | TGCGCCAGCAGCCAAGAAATAGGGGCAGACCGAAGCTACGAGCAGTACTTC | CASSQEIGADRSYEQYF
TRBJ2-7 | TRBV19 | NA | NA | TGTGCCAGTAGTATAGTAAGAGACTCCTACGAGCAGTACTTC | CASSIVRDSYEQYF
TRBJ2-1 | TRBV5-1 | NA | NA | TGCGCCAGCAGCTTGGGCTCTAGCTCCTACAATGAGCAGTTCTTC | CASSLGSSSYNEQFF
TRBJ2-1 | TRBV6-5 | NA | TRBD2 | TGTGCCAGCAGACTAGCGGGGGGAAATGAGCAGTTCTTC | CASRLAGGNEQFF
TRBJ1-2 | TRBV28 | NA | TRBD1 | TGTGCCAGCAGCCTGGCCTGGACAGGGGGGATACTCGGGTACACCTTC | CASSLAWTGGILGYTF
TRBJ2-3 | TRBV20-1 | NA | NA | TGCAGTGCTAGTCCCCGGGACTCAGGAGGGGCAGATACGCAGTATTTT | CSASPRDSGGADTQYF
TRBJ2-3 | TRBV19 | once | TRBD2 | TGTGCCAGTAGCCTCGATCCCCCGGGACTAGCGGGAGTGGACCCTAGCACAGATACGCAGTATTTT | CASSLDPPGLAGVDPSTDTQYF
TRBJ1-3 | TRBV5-6 | NA | NA | TGTGCCAGCAGCTTTAGCCAGGGCCTATACACCATATATTTT | CASSFSQGLYTIYF
TRBJ2-1 | TRBV29-1 | NA | NA | TGCAGCGTTGACGCCGCTAGGAATGAGCAGTTCTTC | CSVDAARNEQFF
TRBJ2-1 | TRBV27 | NA | TRBD2 | TGTGCCAGCAGGCTAGCGGGGGGGCCTTGGGATGAGCAGTTCTTC | CASRLAGGPWDEQFF
TRBJ1-2 | TRBV6-2/TRBV6-3 | NA | NA | TGTGCCAGCAGCACCGGGACAATCATAGGCTATGGCTACACCTTC | CASSTGTIIGYGYTF
TRBJ1-2 | TRBV14 | NA | NA | TGTGCCAGCAGCCAAGATGCCACGGACTATGGCTACACCTTC | CASSQDATDYGYTF
TRBJ2-1 | TRBV5-1 | NA | NA | TGCGCCAGCAGCTTGGGAATTGGGGCGGGGTACAATGAGCAGTTCTTC | CASSLGIGAGYNEQFF
TRBJ2-7 | TRBV11-3 | once | NA | TGTGCCAGCAGCTTATATCCGGGGTACGAGCAGTACTTC | CASSLYPGYEQYF
TRBJ2-1 | TRBV12-3/TRBV12-4 | NA | TRBD2 | TGTGCCAGCACCGGGGGGGGTGAGCAGTTCTTC | CASTGGGEQFF
TRBJ1-4 | TRBV4-1 | NA | NA | TGCGCCAGCAGCCAAGATAGTAGTGGGCAGCTGTTTTTT | CASSQDSSGQLFF
TRBJ2-2 | TRBV28 | NA | TRBD1 | TGTGCCAGCAGGATCAGGGGGCGCGGGGCCGGGGAGCTGTTTTTT | CASRIRGRGAGELFF
TRBJ2-1 | TRBV7-9 | few | NA | TGTGCCAGCAGCAGAGTTGAGCATGAGCAGTTCTTC | CASSRVEHEQFF
TRBJ2-5 | TRBV19 | NA | TRBD2 | TGTGCCAGTAGTATATCGGGACTAGCGGAAGAGACCCAGTACTTC | CASSISGLAEETQYF
TRBJ2-2 | TRBV4-3 | NA | NA | TGCGCCAGCAGCCAAGTATTCGGCCGCCTCACCGGGTACACCGGGGAGCTGTTTTTT | CASSQVFGRLTGYTGELFF
TRBJ2-1 | TRBV24-1 | NA | TRBD2 | TGTGCCACCAGTGCTATTCCTGGCGGGAGCAGCAATGAGCAGTTCTTC | CATSAIPGGSSNEQFF
TRBJ2-7 | TRBV6-2/TRBV6-3 | few | NA | TGTGCCAGCAGTTACCTTCCCTCCACTTCCTTCTACGAGCAGTACTTC | CASSYLPSTSFYEQYF
TRBJ2-7 | TRBV5-4 | NA | TRBD1 | TGTGCCAGCAGCTGGGACAGCTACGAGCAGTACTTC | CASSWDSYEQYF
TRBJ2-1 | TRBV7-9 | NA | TRBD1 | TGTGCCAGCAGCTTCGGTACAGGGGTGAGGATCAATGAGCAGTTCTTC | CASSFGTGVRINEQFF
TRBJ2-1 | TRBV7-9 | NA | NA | TGTGCCAGCAGCTTAGCCGGGACTTACAATGAGCAGTTCTTC | CASSLAGTYNEQFF
TRBJ1-3 | TRBV10-3 | NA | NA | TGTGCCAGTTACTCCGGAGCCACCATATATTTT | CASYSGATIYF
TRBJ2-5 | TRBV27 | NA | TRBD1 | TGTGCCAGCAGTTTTGAAGGGACAGCCCAAGAGACCCAGTACTTC | CASSFEGTAQETQYF
TRBJ2-4 | TRBV27 | NA | NA | TGTGCCAGCAGTGACTTGGACGGGGAAAACATTCAGTACTTC | CASSDLDGENIQYF
TRBJ2-4 | TRBV15 | NA | NA | TGTGCCACCAGCAGAGAAGACAGGAGAGACATTCAGTACTTC | CATSREDRRDIQYF
TRBJ2-3 | TRBV4-3 | NA | NA | TGCGCCAGCAGCCCGCTCGGGGGTGGCGGCACAGATACGCAGTATTTT | CASSPLGGGGTDTQYF
TRBJ2-2 | TRBV7-9 | NA | TRBD1 | TGTGCCAGCAGCTCATGGACAGGGGGCACCGGGGAGCTGTTTTTT | CASSSWTGGTGELFF
TRBJ1-1 | TRBV5-4 | once | TRBD1 | TGTGCCAGCAGCCAACAGGGGGCGGCTGCCACTGAAGCTTTCTTT | CASSQQGAAATEAFF
TRBJ2-1 | TRBV11-3 | few | NA | TGTGCCAGCAGCTTAACCCGGGACACCGTCCCGTTCTTC | CASSLTRDTVPFF
TRBJ1-2 | TRBV5-4 | NA | NA | TGTGCCAGCAGCTTTCAGGGGCCTGGATACTATGGCTACACCTTC | CASSFQGPGYYGYTF
TRBJ2-7 | TRBV28 | NA | TRBD1 | TGTGCCAGCAGTTTGTCAGACAGGGGGCTAGGCGAGCAGTACTTC | CASSLSDRGLGEQYF
TRBJ2-7 | TRBV28 | NA | NA | TGTGCCAGCAGTTTAGGTTTCAGGGGCAACGAGCAGTACTTC | CASSLGFRGNEQYF
TRBJ1-6 | TRBV10-3 | NA | NA | TGTGCCAGCACGAGACACAACGACGATAATTCACCCCTCCACTTT | CASTRHNDDNSPLHF
TRBJ1-2 | TRBV30 | NA | NA | TGTGCCTGGGGCCCGGGCGGGGATGGCTACACCTTC | CAWGPGGDGYTF
TRBJ2-2 | TRBV5-4 | NA | NA | TGTGCCAGCAGCCGGGGAAACACCGGGGAGCTGTTTTTT | CASSRGNTGELFF
TRBJ2-1 | TRBV18 | NA | TRBD2 | TGTGCCAGCTCAACAAAGACTAGCGGGAGTGACAATGAGCAGTTCTTC | CASSTKTSGSDNEQFF
TRBJ2-7 | TRBV19 | NA | NA | TGTGCCAGTAGCGGGGTTAAAGGCCCCTACGAGCAGTACTTC | CASSGVKGPYEQYF
TRBJ1-1 | TRBV5-1 | NA | NA | TGCGCCAGCAGCACGGGCCTGACAGGCACTGAAGCTTTCTTT | CASSTGLTGTEAFF
TRBJ1-6 | TRBV6-2/TRBV6-3 | NA | NA | TGTGCCAGCAGCTCTCCCGTGGGCAGGGTGGCATCTTCACCCCTCCACTTT | CASSSPVGRVASSPLHF
TRBJ2-7 | TRBV2 | few | NA | TGTGCCAGCAGGGAAGATCCAGGCGAGCAGTACTTC | CASREDPGEQYF
TRBJ2-3 | TRBV28 | NA | NA | TGTGCCAGCAGTGACCCTTACGGGACTTACGACACAGATACGCAGTATTTT | CASSDPYGTYDTDTQYF
TRBJ1-5 | TRBV10-3 | NA | NA | TGTGCCATCAGTGACAGTAGCAATCAGCCCCAGCATTTT | CAISDSSNQPQHF
TRBJ2-3 | TRBV7-2 | NA | NA | TGTGCCAGCTGGGGGGCAGATACGCAGTATTTT | CASWGADTQYF
TRBJ2-7 | TRBV7-8 | NA | TRBD2 | TGTGCCAGCAGCTTACTAGCGGGGGTGGCCTACGAGCAGTACTTC | CASSLLAGVAYEQYF
TRBJ2-5 | TRBV5-1 | NA | TRBD1 | TGCGCCAGCAGCTGGCGGACAGGGTATTCTCAAGAGACCCAGTACTTC | CASSWRTGYSQETQYF
TRBJ2-4 | TRBV7-2 | NA | NA | TGTGCCAGCAGCTCGGCTAGTTTTGCCGGCATTCAGTACTTC | CASSSASFAGIQYF
TRBJ1-2 | TRBV9 | NA | NA | TGTGCCAGCAGCACCAGTACGCACTACACCTTC | CASSTSTHYTF
TRBJ2-3 | TRBV28 | NA | NA | TGTGCCAGCAGTATACGGACTACATTTAGGTCAGATACGCAGTATTTT | CASSIRTTFRSDTQYF